This entry is about one T cell receptor (beta chain). Its cognate antigen is unknown. Stated treatment: oral pan-JAK inhibitor, 5-10 mg twice daily. Obtained from alopecia areata patients were lesional scalp punch biopsies along with peripheral blood. The sorting of PBMCs gave CD4+ and CD8+ T cells. The data stem from a study of CD8+ T cells in alopecia areata. Overall study findings and caveats: Elevated clonality characterized lesional scalp relative to normal scalp, particularly in alopecia totalis/universalis. Under tofacitinib, fewer expanded CD8+ clones appeared among the top 100 scalp clones.

Once RNA had been extracted, it was reverse transcribed into cDNA to act as the sequencing template. Profiling relied on immunoSEQ multiplex PCR, and the TCRdb table lists in-frame clones only, not all of them. The table lists 150,000 to 200,000 clones, about three fifths of them singletons, with around 15% in the top ten. The sequence was collected from a human donor with alopecia areata. Here the sequenced sample was CD4+ T cells sorted from blood, taken at roughly week 55, from a patient treated with tofacitinib.

CDR3 in DNA: TGTGCCAGCAGTTCGCCCAGGACAGGGGGCTCCTACGAGCAGTACTTC. Translated, it gives CASSSPRTGGSYEQYF. V is TRBV27 and J is TRBJ2-7; 10 positions match TRBD1. V lost 4 bases and J lost 0; bases outside the gene matches: 6. Looked up from germline, CDR1 is MNHEY and CDR2 is SMNVEV (reference sequence). This CDR3 has 16 residues.